A single T cell receptor (beta chain) is shown here with its context. RNA transcripts yielded amplified TCR beta CDR3 regions. The primer set for the first-round RT-PCR of the TCR CDR3 was HTBI. TCRdb independently ran MiXCR on the multiplex PCR reads; one entry per CDR3 protein. The table includes about 400,000 distinct CDR3 sequences, roughly 15% detected once. A Clinical Activity Score of at least 3, a NOSPECS grade of at least 4 and a duration under 3 months were recorded in the ophthalmopathy patients. Uncontrolled infection, other autoimmune disease, pregnancy or lactation disqualified patients from enrolment. Every diagnosis used clinical symptoms, serum thyroxine and TRAb, thyroid ultrasound and orbital computed tomography. This sample stems from a study of T cells in Graves' hyperthyroidism and ophthalmopathy. Trimming pared 0 bases from V and 4 bases from J, leaving 11 bases between. Germline assignment: CDR1 SGHRS and CDR2 YFSETQ. The CDR3 has 15 amino acids.

The specimen sequenced was blood. This clonotype originated in a woman under 40 with Graves' ophthalmopathy. This chain connects TRBV5-1 to TRBJ2-1; D gene ambiguous. The CDR3 is CASSLVLSGYNEQFF. In DNA form, the CDR3 reads TGCGCCAGCAGCTTGGTCTTAAGTGGGTACAATGAGCAGTTCTTC. Looking up the rest from reference TRBV5-1 and TRBJ2-1 gives the full variable domain: KAGVTQTPRYLIKTRGQQVTLSCSPISGHRSVSWYQQTPGQGLQFLFEYFSETQRNKGNFPGRFSGRQFSNSRSEMNVSTLELGDSALYLCASSLVLSGYNEQFFGPGTRLTVL.